This TCR beta chain was retrieved from a study of human thymus T cells. Thymus tissue for the work was resected from patients undergoing corrective heart surgery. Profiling relied on immunoSEQ multiplex PCR, and the TCRdb table lists in-frame clones only, not all of them. The sample includes about 120,000 clones, over 85% of them seen just once. Looked up from germline, CDR1 is DFQATT and CDR2 is SNEGSKA (reference sequence). This CDR3 contains 10 residues. Trimming shortened V by 5 bases and J by 2 bases, and 3 bases separated the two germline ends. The V and J genes are TRBV20-1 and TRBJ2-5; D not certain. The specimen sequenced was thymus tissue. This clonotype was obtained from a boy under two years old with a congenital heart defect but otherwise immunologically healthy. CDR3 in amino acids: CSAGQETQYF. The CDR3 coding sequence is TGCAGTGCTGGGCAAGAGACCCAGTACTTC.